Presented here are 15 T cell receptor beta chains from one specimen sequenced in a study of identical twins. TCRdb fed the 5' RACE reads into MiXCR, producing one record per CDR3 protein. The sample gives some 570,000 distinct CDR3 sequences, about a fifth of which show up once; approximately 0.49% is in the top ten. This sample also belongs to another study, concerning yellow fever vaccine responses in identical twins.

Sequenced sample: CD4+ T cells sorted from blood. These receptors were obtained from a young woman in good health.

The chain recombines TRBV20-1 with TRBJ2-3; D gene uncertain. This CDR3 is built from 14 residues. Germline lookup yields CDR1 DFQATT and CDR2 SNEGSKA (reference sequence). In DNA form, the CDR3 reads TGCAGCGCCCGGACGCCGCCTAGCACAGATACGCAGTATTTT. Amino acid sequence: CSARTPPSTDTQYF.

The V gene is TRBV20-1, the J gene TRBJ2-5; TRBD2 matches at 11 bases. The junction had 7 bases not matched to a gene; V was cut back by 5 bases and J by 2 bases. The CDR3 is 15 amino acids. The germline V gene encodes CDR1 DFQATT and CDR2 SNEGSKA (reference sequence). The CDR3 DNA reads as TGCAGTGCTTTCGGGACTAGCGGAAATCAAGAGACCCAGTACTTC. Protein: CSAFGTSGNQETQYF.

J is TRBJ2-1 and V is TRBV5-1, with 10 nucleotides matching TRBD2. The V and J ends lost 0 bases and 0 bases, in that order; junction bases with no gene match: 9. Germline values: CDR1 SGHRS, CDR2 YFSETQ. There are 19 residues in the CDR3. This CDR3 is CASSLGLGAGGISYNEQFF. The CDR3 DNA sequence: TGCGCCAGCAGCTTGGGACTGGGAGCGGGAGGGATCTCCTACAATGAGCAGTTCTTC.

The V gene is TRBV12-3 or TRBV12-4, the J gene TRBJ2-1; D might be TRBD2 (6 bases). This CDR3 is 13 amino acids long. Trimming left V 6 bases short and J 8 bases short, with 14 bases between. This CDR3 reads CASSLPPGDEQFF. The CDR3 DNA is TGTGCCAGCAGCCTCCCTCCGGGGGATGAGCAGTTCTTC.

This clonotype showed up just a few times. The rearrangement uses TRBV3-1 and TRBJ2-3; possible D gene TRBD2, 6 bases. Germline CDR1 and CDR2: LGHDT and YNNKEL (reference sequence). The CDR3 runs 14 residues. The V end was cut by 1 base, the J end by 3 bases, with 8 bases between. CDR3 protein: CASSQGTKTDTQYF. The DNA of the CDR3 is TGTGCCAGCAGCCAAGGGACTAAGACAGATACGCAGTATTTT.

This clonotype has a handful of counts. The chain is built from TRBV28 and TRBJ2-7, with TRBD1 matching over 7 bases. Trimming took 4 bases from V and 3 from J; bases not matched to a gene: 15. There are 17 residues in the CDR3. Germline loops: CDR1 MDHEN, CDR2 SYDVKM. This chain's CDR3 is CASSSSGQTHFIYEQYF. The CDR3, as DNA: TGTGCCAGCAGTTCATCGGGACAGACCCACTTCATCTACGAGCAGTACTTC.

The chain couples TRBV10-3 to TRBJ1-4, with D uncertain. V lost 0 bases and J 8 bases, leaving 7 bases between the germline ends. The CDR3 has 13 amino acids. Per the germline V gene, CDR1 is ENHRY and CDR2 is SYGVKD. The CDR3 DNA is TGTGCCATCAGTGAGTCTGCGGTCGAAAAACTGTTTTTT. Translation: CAISESAVEKLFF.

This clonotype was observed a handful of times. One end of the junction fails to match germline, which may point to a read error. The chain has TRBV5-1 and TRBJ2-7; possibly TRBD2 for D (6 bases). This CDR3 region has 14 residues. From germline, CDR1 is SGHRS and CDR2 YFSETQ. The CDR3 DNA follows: TGCGCCAGCAGAAACCTCGGGGCGGGACGCGATCTACACTTC. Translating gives CASRNLGAGRDLHF.

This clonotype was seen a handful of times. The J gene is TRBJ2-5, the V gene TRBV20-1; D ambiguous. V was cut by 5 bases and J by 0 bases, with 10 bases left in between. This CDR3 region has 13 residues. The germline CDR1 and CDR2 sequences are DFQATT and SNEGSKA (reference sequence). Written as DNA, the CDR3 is TGCAGTGCTGAAAGATTGTACCAAGAGACCCAGTACTTC. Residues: CSAERLYQETQYF.

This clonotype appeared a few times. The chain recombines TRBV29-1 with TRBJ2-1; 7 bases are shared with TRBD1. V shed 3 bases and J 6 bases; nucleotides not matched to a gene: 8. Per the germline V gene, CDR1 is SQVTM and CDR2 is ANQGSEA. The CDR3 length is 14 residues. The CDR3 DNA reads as TGCAGCGTTGATTCAGGGGGTCTCCCCAATGAGCAGTTCTTC. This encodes CSVDSGGLPNEQFF.

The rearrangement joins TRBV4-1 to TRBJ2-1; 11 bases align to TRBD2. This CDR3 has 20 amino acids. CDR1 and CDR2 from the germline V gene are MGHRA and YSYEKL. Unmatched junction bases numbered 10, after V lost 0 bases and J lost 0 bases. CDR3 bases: TGCGCCAGCAGCCAAGATTTTAGACTAGCGGGACTCCTCTCCTACAATGAGCAGTTCTTC. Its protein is CASSQDFRLAGLLSYNEQFF.

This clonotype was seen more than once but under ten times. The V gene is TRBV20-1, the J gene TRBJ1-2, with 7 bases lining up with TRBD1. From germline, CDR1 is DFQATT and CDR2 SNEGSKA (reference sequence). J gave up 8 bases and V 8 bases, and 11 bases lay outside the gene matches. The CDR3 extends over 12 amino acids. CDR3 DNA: TGCAGTACCACGCAGGGGACAGAAGGCTACACCTTC. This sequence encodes CSTTQGTEGYTF.

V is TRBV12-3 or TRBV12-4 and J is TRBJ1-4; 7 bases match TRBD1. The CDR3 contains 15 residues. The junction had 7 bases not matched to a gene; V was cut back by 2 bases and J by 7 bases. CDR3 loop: CASSLNRGGGEKLFF. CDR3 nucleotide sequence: TGTGCCAGCAGTTTAAACAGGGGAGGCGGTGAAAAACTGTTTTTT.

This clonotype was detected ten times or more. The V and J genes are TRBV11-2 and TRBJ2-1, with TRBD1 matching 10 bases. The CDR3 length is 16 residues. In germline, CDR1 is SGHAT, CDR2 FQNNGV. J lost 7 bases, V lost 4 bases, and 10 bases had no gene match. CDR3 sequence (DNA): TGTGCCAGCAGCTCGCGCCTCGGACAGGGGGGAAATGAGCAGTTCTTC. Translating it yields CASSSRLGQGGNEQFF.

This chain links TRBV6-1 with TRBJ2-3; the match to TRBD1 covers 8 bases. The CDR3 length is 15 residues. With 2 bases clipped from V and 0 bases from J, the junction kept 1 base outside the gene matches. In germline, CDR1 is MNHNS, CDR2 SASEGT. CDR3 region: CASSEWTGSTDTQYF. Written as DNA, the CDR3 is TGTGCCAGCAGTGAATGGACAGGGAGCACAGATACGCAGTATTTT.